The sequence of this TCR beta chain was determined in a study of quantifying T cell responses using KT2 cells. As for the study in general: RNA was reverse transcribed with TCR alpha and beta constant-region primers.

V was cut by 2 bases and J by 6 bases, with 14 bases left in between. The CDR3 is 13 amino acids. Looked up from germline, CDR1 is DFQATT and CDR2 is SNEGSKA (reference sequence). Each cDNA got a UMI-containing oligo ligated at its 3' end. An equimolar mix of RC1.1 and RC1.2 primed the beta chain across TRBC1 and TRBC2. Starting with the second PCR, alpha and beta TCR chains went through separate processing. Each CDR3 protein is one row after TCRdb ran MiXCR on the UMI-ligation and nested PCR reads. The profile shows more than 55,000 distinct CDR3 sequences, 10% to 15% of them singletons. The receptor was derived from a human donor. Sequencing used PBMCs spiked with cells of the T cell clone KT2. V usage is TRBV20-1 and J usage is TRBJ2-7; no clear D. CDR3 region: CSARNVLMGEQYF. CDR3 sequence (DNA): TGCAGTGCTAGAAACGTCCTTATGGGCGAGCAGTACTTC.